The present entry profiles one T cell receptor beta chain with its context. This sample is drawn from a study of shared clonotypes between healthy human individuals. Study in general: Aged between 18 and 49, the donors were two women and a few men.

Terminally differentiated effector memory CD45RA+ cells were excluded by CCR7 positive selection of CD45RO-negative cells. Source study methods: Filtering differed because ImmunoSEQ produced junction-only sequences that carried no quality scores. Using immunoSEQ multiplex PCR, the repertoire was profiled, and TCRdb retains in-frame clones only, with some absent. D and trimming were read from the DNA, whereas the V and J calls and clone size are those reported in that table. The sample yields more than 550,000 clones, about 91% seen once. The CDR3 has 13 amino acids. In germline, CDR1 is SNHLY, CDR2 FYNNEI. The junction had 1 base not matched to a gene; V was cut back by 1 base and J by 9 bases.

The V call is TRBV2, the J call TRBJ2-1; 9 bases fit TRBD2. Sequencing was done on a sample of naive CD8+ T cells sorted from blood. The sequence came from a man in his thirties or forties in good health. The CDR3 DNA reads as TGTGCCAGCAGTGAAGGGACTAGCGTTGAGCAGTTCTTC. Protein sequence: CASSEGTSVEQFF.